The entry below gives a single TCR beta chain sequence along with its context. The specificity of this receptor is unknown. It has no much larger one-base neighbor in the sample; base qualities were not kept. The data were obtained in a study of blood T cell repertoires in COVID-19 (TCRdb year 2020). Turning to the overall study: Collaborator samples came from the United States, Italy and Spain and covered acute and convalescent phases of COVID-19. The prospective study material was composed of cDNA or gDNA derived from T cells, B-cell-depleted T cells, or PBMCs. Subjects who had been exposed to COVID-19, were actively infected with it, or had recovered from it provided the deeply sampled blood TCRbeta repertoires that made up the dataset. The repertoires were made available in a free public database intended to serve as a resource for research on the immune response to SARS-CoV-2. Samples came from the ongoing ImmuneRACE study (first 160 participants) plus 1,254 subjects from 6 global collaborators. A de-identified subject ID, COVID-19 status, age in years and sex were almost always included in the sample metadata. HLA class I and class II types, where available, came from metadata supplied by the sample provider rather than from assay-based typing.

Participants in the prospective study were aged about 18 to 95 years, lived in some 24 United States geographic areas, and enrolled through a virtual design. In the prospective study, participants were assigned to cohorts based on the clinical history participants reported in a screening survey and a study questionnaire. For ImmuneRACE Cohort 3, a participant was defined as recovered based on two consecutive negative NP/OP PCR tests, clearance by a healthcare professional, or resolution of symptoms. In the prospective study, whole blood, serum and a nasopharyngeal or oropharyngeal swab were collected from each participant by mobile phlebotomists. Additional blood draws and questionnaires over an approximately two-month period could optionally be provided by prospective study participants. Before DNA extraction, blood samples from the prospective study were shipped at room temperature or frozen.

The research as a whole found: Clinical and demographic metadata were provided uncurated, with the amount varying by source and participant.

The junction shows trimming of 0 bases on V and 10 bases on J, and the gene matches do not reach 3 bases of it. The germline V gene supplies CDR1 SGHRS and CDR2 YFSETQ. The CDR3 goes from the cysteine to the phenylalanine over 13 residues. The entry retains the CDR3 DNA only, 39 bases that are in frame from base 1. TCRbeta CDR3 regions were amplified from genomic DNA using the immunoSEQ Assay, a bias-controlled multiplex PCR. The published analysis was carried out like this. The number of nucleated cells in each sample was estimated from the amplification of reference gene primers within the assay. To quantify the absolute abundance of each unique TCRbeta CDR3 rearrangement, sequence reads were collapsed and filtered. Productive Simpson clonality was computed per sample as the square root of Simpson's diversity index over productive rearrangements. Imported from immuneACCESS, the table was reduced by TCRdb to in-frame sequences with V and J called. These copies leave out some clones; in studies compared against another copy, an unresolved V gene accounts for under half, and the cause of the remainder is not known. That table furnishes V, J and clone size, whereas the DNA furnished D and trimming. This sample lists a few hundred thousand clones; more than 75% were detected once. 2.5% to 3.5% of the sample lies in the top ten.

The sequence is built from TRBV5-1 and TRBJ1-1, with TRBD1 matching 10 junction bases. This TCR was recovered from a woman aged 25 to 39 who had recovered from COVID-19. Sequencing was performed on PBMCs or T cells enriched from blood (not recorded which). The CDR3 reads CASSLGQGAGAFF. The DNA reads TGCGCCAGCAGCTTGGGACAGGGGGCCGGAGCTTTCTTT.